This TCR beta chain was profiled in a study of T cell responses to AZD1222 COVID-19 vaccine. Findings and limits, study-wide: Just a handful of AZD1222 recipients were seropositive at baseline. Researchers took repertoire samples only after the peak T cell response had come. Researchers report vaccine-associated CD4 TCRs spanning spike, with dominance at 160-218 and 743-854.

The table came from immunoSEQ multiplex PCR; TCRdb's copy has only in-frame clones and leaves some out. This table has about 180,000 clones, roughly 92% appearing once. Comments on this clone: Its antigen is not known.

The CDR3 spans 19 residues. V dropped 4 bases and J dropped 0; count of bases not matched to a gene: 15. Germline V gene data show CDR1 as KGHDR and CDR2 as SFDVKD. The V and J genes are TRBV24-1 and TRBJ1-1; TRBD1 agrees at 8 bases. The specimen comprised peripheral blood, sampled 28 days after the second AZD1222 dose. The TCR sequence derives from an adult who received the AZD1222 COVID-19 vaccine. The CDR3 is CATSDDPRTDRVMNTEAFF. CDR3 in DNA: TGTGCCACCAGTGACGACCCAAGGACGGACAGGGTAATGAACACTGAAGCTTTCTTT.